This T cell receptor (beta chain) stems from a study of naive and memory T cell subsets. Study-wide points: Over 85% of naive TCR sequences appeared only once after error correction, unlike memory subsets. RNA-based TCR counts may shift with T cell activation and differentiation. Diversity fell and Gini index rose from naive through CM, EM, EMRA.

Both TRBC1 and TRBC2 were covered by a beta constant-region primer of two equimolar oligonucleotides. Ligated cDNA was amplified by four rounds of PCR with nested alpha and beta constant-region primers and SP2. TCRdb used MiXCR to reprocess the UMI-ligation and nested PCR reads, holding one entry per CDR3 protein. This table has 95,000 to 150,000 distinct CDR3 sequences, around 35% appearing once. This clonotype occurred a few times. As yet, its antigen is unknown. The CDR3 contains 12 residues. Between the trimmed V and J ends, which lost 0 bases and 11 bases, there was a span of 11 bases. Germline V gene lookup returns CDR1 SGHTA and CDR2 FQGNSA.

The TCR comes from a human donor in good health. Sequencing input: central memory CD4+ T cells from blood. The chain carries TRBV7-2 and TRBJ2-7; no clear D. The DNA of the CDR3 is TGTGCCAGCAGCTTAGCGCGGCGTTGGGAGTACTTC. As protein: CASSLARRWEYF.